These 16 T cell receptor beta chains share one sample of origin, sequenced in a study of cytomegalovirus exposure and HLA in healthy donors. The PCR made use of 60 Vbeta and 13 Jbeta primers. The method was immunoSEQ multiplex PCR; TCRdb's version includes in-frame clones alone and lacks a portion of them. Its clone listing holds 55,000 to 75,000 clones. Sequencing was done on a sample of PBMCs. Receptors were obtained from a male donor in good health and CMV-seronegative.

The chain uses TRBV7-9 and TRBJ1-2; possible D gene TRBD1, 6 bases. This CDR3 is built from 14 residues. The germline V gene encodes CDR1 SEHNR and CDR2 FQNEAQ (reference sequence). Trimming took off 1 base at V and 7 bases at J, with 13 bases between the two ends. CDR3 sequence reads: CASSLVGGHAGYTF. In nucleotides, the CDR3 is TGTGCCAGCAGCTTAGTGGGGGGGCATGCTGGCTACACCTTC. The entire variable domain, with the rest obtained from reference TRBV7-9 and TRBJ1-2, is as follows: DTGVSQNPRHKITKRGQNVTFRCDPISEHNRLYWYRQTLGQGPEFLTYFQNEAQLEKSRLLSDRFSAERPKGSFSTLEIQRTEQGDSAMYLCASSLVGGHAGYTFGSGTRLTVV.

V and J are TRBV10-3 and TRBJ1-2; perhaps TRBD1 as D (6 bases). V was pared by 3 bases and J by 2 bases, with 16 bases between. Germline V lookup: CDR1 ENHRY, CDR2 SYGVKD. CDR3 length: 16 amino acids. The DNA for the CDR3 is TGTGCCATCAGTGATGTGGTGGGCAGGGGAAACTATGGCTACACCTTC. Protein: CAISDVVGRGNYGYTF.

The gene calls are TRBV5-8 and TRBJ2-2, with D possibly being TRBD1 (5 bases). The V end was cut by 1 base, the J end by 6 bases, with 10 bases between. CDR1 SGHTS and CDR2 YDEGEE come from the germline V gene. The CDR3 runs to 14 residues. CDR3 in amino acids: CASSLIGVAGELFF. The CDR3 DNA is TGTGCCAGCAGCTTGATAGGGGTAGCCGGGGAGCTGTTTTTT.

The rearrangement joins TRBV4-1 to TRBJ2-5, with D maybe TRBD2 (5 bases). The germline gives CDR1 MGHRA, CDR2 YSYEKL. This CDR3 spans 15 amino acids. V was cut by 0 bases and J by 5 bases, with 13 bases left in between. In DNA, the CDR3 is TGCGCCAGCAGCCAAGATCCTCGGGGTTTGGAGACCCAGTACTTC. Amino acid sequence: CASSQDPRGLETQYF.

For the CDR3, the DNA is TGTGCCTGGAGTCTCGGGTATGGCTACACCTTC. Translation: CAWSLGYGYTF. The V and J genes are TRBV30 and TRBJ1-2; D uncertain. The ends were cut back, 2 bases at V and 5 bases at J, with 6 bases in the middle. Germline CDR1 GTSNPN, CDR2 SVGIG (reference sequence). The CDR3 is 11 residues long.

V and J are TRBV7-2 and TRBJ1-3, with TRBD1 matching 9 bases. Trimming at V came to 8 bases and at J to 4 bases, leaving 6 bases not matched to a gene. Per the germline V gene, CDR1 is SGHTA and CDR2 is FQGNSA. The CDR3 spans 14 residues. In DNA form, the CDR3 reads TGTGCCAGCGCCGGACAGGGGCGGGGAAACACCATATATTTT. Protein: CASAGQGRGNTIYF.

The J gene is TRBJ2-3, the V gene TRBV4-3, with 9 bases fitting TRBD2. Germline values: CDR1 LGHNA, CDR2 YSLEER. The CDR3 extends over 15 amino acids. The J segment lost 6 bases and the V segment lost 3 bases, leaving 7 bases of the junction unmatched. Here the CDR3 DNA reads TGCGCCAGCAGCCATCGACTAGCGGACCAGGATACGCAGTATTTT. Its protein is CASSHRLADQDTQYF.

The gene calls are TRBV4-1 and TRBJ2-7, with TRBD1 identical over 8 bases. The CDR3 is 13 amino acids. Trimming at V came to 2 bases and at J to 8 bases, leaving 5 bases not matched to a gene. Germline-derived CDR1 and CDR2 are MGHRA and YSYEKL. CDR3 in amino acids: CASSQLGTGKQYF. The CDR3 DNA is TGCGCCAGCAGCCAATTGGGGACAGGCAAGCAGTACTTC.

The rearrangement uses TRBV7-2 and TRBJ2-7, with no clear D. There are 13 residues in the CDR3. Trimming removed 1 base from V and 12 bases from J, with 16 bases in between. Germline loops: CDR1 SGHTA, CDR2 FQGNSA. CDR3 coding DNA: TGTGCCAGCAGCTTAGGCGGAATCGGATTGCTGTACTTC. It yields the protein CASSLGGIGLLYF.

CDR3 protein: CASSPLKGAYEQYF. CDR3 DNA sequence: TGCGCCAGCAGCCCCCTAAAGGGGGCCTACGAGCAGTACTTC. The J gene is TRBJ2-7, the V gene TRBV5-1, with D maybe TRBD1 (6 bases). The germline V and J ends were trimmed by 4 bases and 2 bases, with 13 bases remaining between them. Looked up from germline, CDR1 is SGHRS and CDR2 is YFSETQ. This CDR3 is built from 14 residues.

The chain joins TRBV5-1 to TRBJ1-3; the match to TRBD1 covers 8 bases. CDR3 length equals 15 residues. Germline CDR1 SGHRS, CDR2 YFSETQ. Unmatched junction bases numbered 5, after V lost 4 bases and J lost 2 bases. The CDR3 bases are TGCGCCAGCAGCGCGCTGGGACAGGCTGGAAACACCATATATTTT. Amino acid sequence: CASSALGQAGNTIYF.

For the CDR3, the DNA is TGTGCCAGAATTCAGGTGACTGAAGCTTTCTTT. Amino acid sequence: CARIQVTEAFF. V is TRBV2 and J is TRBJ1-1; the D is unclear. This CDR3 region has 11 residues. V was shortened by 9 bases and J by 5 bases, with 10 bases between the two germline ends. The germline CDR1 and CDR2 sequences are SNHLY and FYNNEI.

As concerns this clone: Other DNA sequences in the sample encode the same CDR3. J is TRBJ2-7 and V is TRBV4-2; 11 positions agree with TRBD1. This CDR3 contains 13 residues. The germline CDR1 and CDR2 sequences are LGHNA and YNFKEQ. With V trimmed by 4 bases and J by 5 bases, 1 base remained unmatched. The CDR3 region has the DNA TGTGCCAGCAGCCGGGGACAGGGGGACGAGCAGTACTTC. This codes for CASSRGQGDEQYF.

The rearrangement joins TRBV6-1 to TRBJ1-4, with 9 bases that match TRBD1. There are 13 residues in the CDR3. The germline V gene encodes CDR1 MNHNS and CDR2 SASEGT. The V segment lost 7 bases and the J segment 7 bases; nucleotides outside the gene matches: 4. The CDR3 loop is CASKQGAGEKLFF. CDR3 sequence (DNA): TGTGCCAGCAAACAGGGGGCCGGTGAAAAACTGTTTTTT.

The chain couples TRBV7-9 to TRBJ1-4; 8 nucleotides align to TRBD1. Losses at the gene ends were 3 bases for V and 3 bases for J; bases not matched to a gene: 12. The CDR3 is 18 amino acids. Germline assignment: CDR1 SEHNR and CDR2 FQNEAQ (reference sequence). CDR3 loop: CASSLFTGGGLANEKLFF. Here the CDR3 DNA reads TGTGCCAGCAGCTTGTTCACAGGGGGAGGGCTGGCTAATGAAAAACTGTTTTTT.

The chain links TRBV5-5 to TRBJ2-3; 9 bases agree with TRBD2. V dropped 7 bases and J dropped 4; count of bases not matched to a gene: 10. Germline V gene sequence: CDR1 SGHKS, CDR2 YYEKEE (reference sequence). CDR3 size: 15 residues. This CDR3 is CASGIAGATPDTQYF. The CDR3 bases are TGTGCCAGCGGGATAGCGGGAGCGACCCCAGATACGCAGTATTTT.